This passage covers 5 T cell receptor beta chains from one sample sequenced in a study of blood T cells in healthy people across ages. Primers used in a second PCR of about 6 to 11 cycles were a sample-barcoded 5' primer and a J-beta primer mix. TCRdb called the 5' RACE reads again in MiXCR, with one record for every CDR3 protein. Here the sample spans around 970,000 distinct CDR3 sequences, 51% being singletons. Source material: blood. The source of these receptors is a woman in her sixties or seventies in good health.

J is TRBJ1-1 and V is TRBV12-3 or TRBV12-4; 8 bases are shared with TRBD1. The V gene end was trimmed by 6 bases and the J gene end by 8 bases; junction bases not matched to a gene: 8. This CDR3 has 13 amino acids. CDR3 sequence reads: CASSTGTGTEAFF. The CDR3 nucleotides read TGTGCCAGCAGCACCGGGACAGGAACCGAAGCTTTCTTT.

The chain has TRBV29-1 and TRBJ2-1, with D possibly matching TRBD2 (5 bases). There are 13 residues in the CDR3. Germline CDR1 is SQVTM and CDR2 is ANQGSEA. Trimming took off 5 bases at V and 7 bases at J, with 15 bases between the two ends. The CDR3, as DNA: TGCAGCGTTATAAGGCTAGCTGGGAATGAGCAGTTCTTC. It is translated as CSVIRLAGNEQFF.

The gene calls are TRBV2 and TRBJ2-7; D is ambiguous. The ends were cut back, 5 bases at V and 7 bases at J, with 18 bases in the middle. This CDR3 has 14 residues. The germline V gene encodes CDR1 SNHLY and CDR2 FYNNEI. The CDR3 here is CASSSQGVQAEQYF. DNA for the CDR3: TGTGCCAGCAGTTCCCAAGGCGTCCAAGCGGAGCAGTACTTC.

The rearrangement uses TRBV20-1 and TRBJ2-7, with D possibly being TRBD2 (6 bases). CDR1 is DFQATT and CDR2 is SNEGSKA in the germline V gene (reference sequence). Trimming took 5 bases from V and 2 from J, leaving 16 bases between them. The CDR3 runs 14 residues. The CDR3 region has the DNA TGCAGTGCTGTACCCGGGACTGAGACCTACGAGCAGTACTTC. Translation: CSAVPGTETYEQYF.

The CDR3: CASSSAATAIQYF. The DNA for the CDR3 is TGTGCCAGCAGCTCTGCGGCTACGGCCATTCAGTACTTC. The rearrangement joins TRBV7-2 to TRBJ2-4, with unresolved D. Germline CDR1 SGHTA, CDR2 FQGNSA. This CDR3 is built from 13 residues. Trimming pared 4 bases from V and 9 bases from J, leaving 13 bases between.